Below, 18 T cell receptor beta chains from the same sample are listed, as sequenced in a study of identical twins. Using its own MiXCR run on the 5' RACE reads, TCRdb lists one record per CDR3 protein. Of around 250,000 distinct CDR3 sequences listed, approximately 11% are singletons. The sample was also reused in another study, on yellow fever vaccine responses in identical twins.

The specimen sequenced was memory (CD45RO+) T cells sorted from blood. These receptors all stem from a woman aged 18 to 35 in good health.

The rearrangement links TRBV27 to TRBJ2-1, with 7 bases aligning to TRBD1. Unmatched junction bases numbered 8, after V lost 3 bases and J lost 9 bases. Germline CDR1 reads MNHEY; CDR2 reads SMNVEV (reference sequence). The CDR3 length is 14 residues. The CDR3 DNA reads as TGTGCCAGCAGTTTTACCGCGACAGGGATTGAGCAGTTCTTC. This gives the protein CASSFTATGIEQFF.

This clonotype showed up just a few times. V and J are TRBV20-1 and TRBJ1-1, with TRBD1 identical over 12 bases. V gave up 6 bases and J gave up 5 bases; unmatched junction bases: 7. Germline CDR1 reads DFQATT; CDR2 reads SNEGSKA (reference sequence). CDR3 length: 14 amino acids. CDR3: CSAGGTGGPTEAFF. CDR3 DNA sequence: TGCAGTGCCGGGGGGACAGGGGGCCCGACTGAAGCTTTCTTT.

The CDR3 bases are TGTGCCAGCAGCTCCCGAGGTAGCGGGGGGCCCAATGAGCAGTTCTTC. The encoded protein is CASSSRGSGGPNEQFF. This chain joins TRBV7-3 and TRBJ2-1; 10 bases map to TRBD2. The germline CDR1 and CDR2 sequences are SGHTA and FQGTGA. V lost 4 bases, J lost 6 bases, and 9 bases stayed unmatched. The CDR3 is 16 residues long. Full variable domain (remainder filled in from reference TRBV7-3 and TRBJ2-1): GAGVSQTPSNKVTEKGKYVELRCDPISGHTALYWYRQSLGQGPEFLIYFQGTGAADDSGLPNDRFFAVRPEGSVSTLKIQRTERGDSAVYLCASSSRGSGGPNEQFFGPGTRLTVL.

Of note for this clonotype: This could be a read error, since a much larger clone is one nucleotide away. Without the conserved terminal phenylalanine or tryptophan, this CDR3 likely stems from a read error. The V and J genes are TRBV5-1 and TRBJ2-2, with TRBD1 as a possible D gene (5 bases). CDR3 length: 16 residues. Trimming shortened V by 3 bases and J by 0 bases, and 12 bases separated the two germline ends. Germline V gives CDR1 SGHRS, CDR2 YFSETQ. The CDR3 region is CASSSTVGANTGELFL. CDR3 DNA sequence: TGCGCCAGCAGCTCGACAGTAGGGGCGAACACCGGGGAGCTGTTTCTT.

The rearrangement uses TRBV3-1 and TRBJ2-3, with TRBD2 as a possible D gene (6 bases). Trimming took 5 bases from V and 5 from J, leaving 20 bases between them. Germline-derived CDR1 and CDR2 are LGHDT and YNNKEL (reference sequence). CDR3 length: 16 amino acids. The CDR3 sequence is CASSYRLVRGGDTQYF. For the CDR3, the DNA is TGTGCCAGCAGCTACCGACTAGTCCGGGGAGGAGATACGCAGTATTTT.

This clonotype has at least ten counts. V and J are TRBV27 and TRBJ2-6; D is uncertain. The ends were cut back, 5 bases at V and 0 bases at J, with 17 bases in the middle. The CDR3 contains 18 residues. The germline V gene encodes CDR1 MNHEY and CDR2 SMNVEV (reference sequence). The CDR3 nucleotides read TGTGCCAGCAGTCCAGTTTTAGGTTCCCCCTCTGGGGCCAACGTCCTGACTTTC. Its protein product is CASSPVLGSPSGANVLTF. The complete variable domain, with remaining parts taken from reference TRBV27 and TRBJ2-6, reads EAQVTQNPRYLITVTGKKLTVTCSQNMNHEYMSWYRQDPGLGLRQIYYSMNVEVTDKGDVPEGYKVSRKEKRNFPLILESPSPNQTSLYFCASSPVLGSPSGANVLTFGAGSRLTVL.

This CDR3 reads CASSPGLADRETQYF. The CDR3 bases are TGTGCCAGCAGCCCCGGACTAGCGGATAGGGAGACCCAGTACTTC. The V gene is TRBV7-2, the J gene TRBJ2-5; 10 bases match TRBD2. This CDR3 is 15 amino acids long. V shed 5 bases, J shed 5 bases, and the junction held 8 bases outside the gene matches. The germline V gene encodes CDR1 SGHTA and CDR2 FQGNSA.

This clonotype turned up a few times. This sequence joins TRBV24-1 and TRBJ2-3, with 7 bases lining up with TRBD2. The CDR3 spans 13 residues. Germline CDR1 KGHDR, CDR2 SFDVKD. V trimming: 8 bases; J trimming: 5 bases; junction bases outside the gene matches: 6. CDR3: CATKLGGGDTQYF. The DNA for the CDR3 is TGTGCCACCAAGTTGGGCGGGGGAGATACGCAGTATTTT.

This clonotype was recorded many times. The CDR3 coding sequence is TGCGCCAGCAGCCAAGTTCGTCTAGCGGATAACACCGGGGAGCTGTTTTTT. Translation: CASSQVRLADNTGELFF. V and J are TRBV4-3 and TRBJ2-2; 7 bases are shared with TRBD2. CDR1 is LGHNA, CDR2 YSLEER, per germline. This CDR3 comprises 17 residues. V dropped 1 base and J dropped 2; count of bases not matched to a gene: 7.

This clonotype was seen ten or more times. The rearrangement uses TRBV15 and TRBJ2-3; D gene ambiguous. Looked up from germline, CDR1 is LNHNV and CDR2 is YYDKDF (reference sequence). The CDR3 is made up of 14 amino acids. The germline V and J ends were trimmed by 0 bases and 8 bases, with 12 bases remaining between them. CDR3 nucleotide sequence: TGTGCCACCAGCAGAGATAGGCAGGTTGGTACGCAGTATTTT. As protein: CATSRDRQVGTQYF.

In its sample, this clonotype was seen a few times. The V gene is TRBV6-1, the J gene TRBJ2-5; maybe TRBD1 (6 bases). CDR1 is MNHNS and CDR2 is SASEGT in the germline V gene. With 7 bases removed from V and 1 base from J, the gap between germline ends came to 16 bases. This CDR3 contains 15 residues. CDR3 in amino acids: CASTRPGTSQETQYF. The CDR3 DNA is TGTGCCAGCACCAGGCCCGGGACAAGCCAAGAGACCCAGTACTTC.

This clonotype turned up a few times. The V and J genes are TRBV4-3 and TRBJ2-7; 7 bases align to TRBD1. The CDR3 runs to 15 residues. Germline assignment: CDR1 LGHNA and CDR2 YSLEER. Losses at the gene ends were 5 bases for V and 0 bases for J; bases not matched to a gene: 7. CDR3 nucleotides: TGCGCCAGCAGCAGAACAGGGGACAGCTCCTACGAGCAGTACTTC. Translating gives CASSRTGDSSYEQYF.

This clonotype was seen only a few times. This rearrangement joins TRBV6-5 to TRBJ1-2; 7 nucleotides agree with TRBD1. Trimming took 3 bases from V and 2 from J; bases not matched to a gene: 12. The CDR3 has 17 amino acids. Germline lookup yields CDR1 MNHEY and CDR2 SVGAGI. This CDR3 reads CASSYTRGMGQNYGYTF. The CDR3 DNA sequence: TGTGCCAGCAGTTATACGAGAGGGATGGGACAGAACTATGGCTACACCTTC.

This chain joins TRBV11-2 and TRBJ2-2, with no clear D. The CDR3 length is 15 residues. V dropped 3 bases and J dropped 3 bases, with 11 bases sitting between them. CDR1 and CDR2 from the germline V gene are SGHAT and FQNNGV. The CDR3: CASSFPTLDTGELFF. In DNA form, the CDR3 reads TGTGCCAGCAGCTTTCCTACCCTCGACACCGGGGAGCTGTTTTTT.

The V call is TRBV6-5, the J call TRBJ2-1; D is uncertain. This CDR3 is 15 amino acids long. In germline, CDR1 is MNHEY, CDR2 SVGAGI. V was cut by 2 bases and J by 0 bases, with 8 bases left in between. The DNA for the CDR3 is TGTGCCAGCAGTTACGCCAGTAGCTCCTACAATGAGCAGTTCTTC. It encodes CASSYASSSYNEQFF.

This clonotype was seen only a few times. The chain combines TRBV7-2 with TRBJ2-7; D may be TRBD1 (5 bases). Trimming left V 3 bases short and J 3 bases short, with 12 bases between. The CDR3 loop spans 14 amino acids. Per the germline V gene, CDR1 is SGHTA and CDR2 is FQGNSA. The CDR3 protein is CASSFFRANYEQYF. The CDR3 DNA is TGTGCCAGCAGCTTTTTCAGGGCGAACTACGAGCAGTACTTC. The full variable domain, rest sourced from reference TRBV7-2 and TRBJ2-7, is GAGVSQSPSNKVTEKGKDVELRCDPISGHTALYWYRQSLGQGLEFLIYFQGNSAPDKSGLPSDRFSAERTGGSVSTLTIQRTQQEDSAVYLCASSFFRANYEQYFGPGTRLTVT.

This clonotype was detected a few times. The V and J genes are TRBV3-1 and TRBJ1-3, with unresolved D. V lost 1 base and J lost 0, with 13 bases in between. Germline lookup yields CDR1 LGHDT and CDR2 YNNKEL (reference sequence). The CDR3 sequence is 17 residues long. The DNA for the CDR3 is TGTGCCAGCAGCCAAGGTGTAACAGCCGTCTCTGGAAACACCATATATTTT. Protein product: CASSQGVTAVSGNTIYF. Drawing the rest from reference TRBV3-1 and TRBJ1-3, the complete variable domain is DTAVSQTPKYLVTQMGNDKSIKCEQNLGHDTMYWYKQDSKKFLKIMFSYNNKELIINETVPNRFSPKSPDKAHLNLHINSLELGDSAVYFCASSQGVTAVSGNTIYFGEGSWLTVV.

CDR3 residues: CASSSYSRGSPLHF. CDR3 coding DNA: TGTGCCAGCAGTTCCTACTCCAGGGGTTCACCCCTCCACTTT. V and J are TRBV27 and TRBJ1-6; possibly TRBD1 for D (6 bases). V was cut by 4 bases and J by 9 bases, with 13 bases left in between. The CDR3 is 14 amino acids. Germline V gene data show CDR1 as MNHEY and CDR2 as SMNVEV (reference sequence).